This T cell receptor beta chain was found in a study of monozygotic twins with cystic fibrosis. About the research overall: With about 15 PCR cycles, barcoded libraries came from around 2.9 micrograms of fragmented DNA.

The table lists this clone with a count of one. Antigen unknown. Study-wide results and caveats: Median Simpson clonality of approximately 0.0091 suggested naive T cells predominated. V usage most resembled the co-twin in 13 of 16 pairs. Unrelated CF individuals shared fewer identical clonotypes than monozygotic CF twins.

Libraries were prepared by immunoSEQ multiplex PCR; TCRdb keeps only in-frame clonotypes and omits some of them. The table records fewer than 30,000 clones, 96% of them present only once. CDR1 and CDR2 from the germline V gene are LNHDA and SQIVND (reference sequence). The CDR3 length is 14 residues. V lost 8 bases, J lost 2 bases, and 16 bases lay in between. This chain joins TRBV19 and TRBJ2-7; D may be TRBD2 (6 bases). The sequence came from a girl aged 2-10 years with cystic fibrosis. Sequenced sample: blood. The CDR3 spells CASGRAGTPYEQYF. CDR3 nucleotide sequence: TGTGCCAGTGGAAGGGCGGGAACCCCCTACGAGCAGTACTTC.